This T cell receptor beta chain is drawn from a study of T cell repertoires in cytomegalovirus infection. This clonotype appeared many times. The CDR3 consists of 13 residues. Per germline, CDR1 SNHLY and CDR2 FYNNEI. V trimming: 5 bases; J trimming: 8 bases; junction bases outside the gene matches: 8. TCRdb itself ran the reads through MiXCR, one entry per CDR3 protein. The sample shows under 100,000 distinct CDR3 sequences, around 3.5% of them seen only once. The genes are TRBV2 and TRBJ1-2; TRBD1 aligns across 7 bases. Sequenced material: PBMCs. This sequence originates from a human donor in good health (CMV status not recorded). Some clones in this sample may be carry-over from other donors' samples. CDR3 DNA sequence: TGTGCCAGCAGTCGAGACAGGGCAGAAGGCTACACCTTC. Translated: CASSRDRAEGYTF.